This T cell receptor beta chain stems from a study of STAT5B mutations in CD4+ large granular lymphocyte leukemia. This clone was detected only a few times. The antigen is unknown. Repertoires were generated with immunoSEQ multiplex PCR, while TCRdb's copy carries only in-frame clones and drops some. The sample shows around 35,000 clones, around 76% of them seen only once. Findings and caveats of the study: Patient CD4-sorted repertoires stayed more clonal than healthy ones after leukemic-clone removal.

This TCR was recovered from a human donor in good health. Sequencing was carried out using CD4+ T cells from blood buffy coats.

CDR3 residues: CASSLGWESTEAFF. In DNA, the CDR3 is TGTGCCAGCAGCTTAGGATGGGAGAGCACTGAAGCTTTCTTT. This chain joins TRBV7-9 and TRBJ1-1; D is unclear. Per germline, CDR1 SEHNR and CDR2 FQNEAQ (reference sequence). The germline V and J ends were trimmed by 1 base and 4 bases, with 10 bases remaining between them. The CDR3 runs to 14 residues.